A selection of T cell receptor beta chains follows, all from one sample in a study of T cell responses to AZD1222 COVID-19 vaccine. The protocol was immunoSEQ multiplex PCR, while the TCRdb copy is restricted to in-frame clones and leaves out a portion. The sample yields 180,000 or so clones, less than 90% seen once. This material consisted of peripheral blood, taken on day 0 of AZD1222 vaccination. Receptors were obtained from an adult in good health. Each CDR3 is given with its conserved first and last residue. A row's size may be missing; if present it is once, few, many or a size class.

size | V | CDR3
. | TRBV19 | CASSIGRASNQPQHF
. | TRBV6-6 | CASSRLGNTIYF
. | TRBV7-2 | CASSSKDSSGANVLTF
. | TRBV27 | CASSLREANEKLFF
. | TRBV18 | CASSEGLAAYEQYF
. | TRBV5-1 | CASKKGPQDTYEQYF
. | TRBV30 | CAWRYQAGANVLTF
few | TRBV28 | CATRPARANTGELFF
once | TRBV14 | CASSQTGQGLELFF
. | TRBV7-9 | CASSLAGSAVGPGGGYTF
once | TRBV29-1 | CSVGAKRERNNEQFF
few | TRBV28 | CASSLSRTGDFEQYF
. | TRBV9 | CASSVTGAGPATGELFF
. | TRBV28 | CASSRGGYNSPLHF
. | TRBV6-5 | CASELPKENSPLHF
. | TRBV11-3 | CASSLDGTDTQYF
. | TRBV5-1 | CASSLRGGGTDTQYF
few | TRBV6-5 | CASSTLRVGYTF
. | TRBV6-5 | CASSLRRTNTEAFF
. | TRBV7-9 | CASSSSGRRYNEQFF
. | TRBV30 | CAWSVGRATEQFF
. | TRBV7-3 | CASSPRQGPFQDNEQFF
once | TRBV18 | CASSRSGGSQPQHF
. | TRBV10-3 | CAIAGGASEKLFF